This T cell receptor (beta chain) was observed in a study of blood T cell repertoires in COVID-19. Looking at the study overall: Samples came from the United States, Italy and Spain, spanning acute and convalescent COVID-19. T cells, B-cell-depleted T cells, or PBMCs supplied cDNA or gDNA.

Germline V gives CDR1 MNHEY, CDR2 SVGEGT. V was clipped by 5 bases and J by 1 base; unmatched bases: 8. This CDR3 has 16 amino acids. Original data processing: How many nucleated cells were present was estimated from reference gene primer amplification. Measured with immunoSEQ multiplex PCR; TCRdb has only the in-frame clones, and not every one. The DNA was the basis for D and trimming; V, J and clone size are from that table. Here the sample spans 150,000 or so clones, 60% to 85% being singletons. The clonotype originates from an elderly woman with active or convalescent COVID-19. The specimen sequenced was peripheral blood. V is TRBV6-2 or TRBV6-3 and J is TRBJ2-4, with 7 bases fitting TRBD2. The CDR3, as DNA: TGTGCCAGCAGTATAGGGACTACGAATGCCAAAAACATTCAGTACTTC. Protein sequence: CASSIGTTNAKNIQYF.